The 29 T cell receptor beta chains listed next were all sequenced from one sample in a study of Graves' ophthalmopathy and Graves' hyperthyroidism. The TCR beta CDR3 regions underwent amplification from RNA transcripts. The authors performed first-round RT-PCR with HTBI primers and then a second-round multiplex PCR. TCRdb passed the multiplex PCR reads through MiXCR, listing each CDR3 protein once. The sample has about 210,000 distinct CDR3 sequences, approximately 29% seen once; the top ten hold 9.1%. What was sequenced was peripheral blood. The origin of the receptors is a man aged 50 to 60 with Graves' ophthalmopathy.

In its sample, this clonotype was seen many times. The V gene is TRBV7-9, the J gene TRBJ2-7; 7 bases align to TRBD2. V lost 4 bases and J lost 4; bases outside the gene matches: 10. Looked up from germline, CDR1 is SEHNR and CDR2 is FQNEAQ (reference sequence). The CDR3 length is 15 residues. As DNA, the CDR3 is TGTGCCAGCAGCTCTAGCCTTTCAGCGGGGTACGAGCAGTACTTC. Translation gives CASSSSLSAGYEQYF.

This clonotype was seen at least ten times. The chain carries TRBV5-6 and TRBJ1-5; D is uncertain. The CDR3 spans 12 residues. V lost 4 bases to trimming and J lost 6 bases, with 8 bases between them. CDR1 is SGHDT, CDR2 YYEEEE, per germline. CDR3 sequence (DNA): TGTGCCAGCAGCGGCGGAGGTCAGCCCCAGCATTTT. Translated: CASSGGGQPQHF.

The rearrangement uses TRBV6-2 or TRBV6-3 and TRBJ1-2; the D is unclear. V gave up 6 bases and J gave up 8 bases, with 16 bases separating them. This CDR3 contains 13 residues. The germline V gene has CDR1 MNHEY and CDR2 SVGEGT. The CDR3 region has the DNA TGTGCCAGCAGATTCGGACTTTCTCGAGGCTACACCTTC. Translated, it gives CASRFGLSRGYTF.

This clonotype was seen ten or more times. It may be a read error: a sequence one base away is much more abundant. The chain couples TRBV28 to TRBJ1-2, with no clear D. CDR3 length: 17 residues. V was shortened by 8 bases and J by 0 bases, with 22 bases between the two germline ends. CDR1 is MDHEN, CDR2 SYDVKM, per germline. The CDR3 coding sequence is TGTGCCAGCGGCCCCACCCTCGGCAGCTCAGCTAACTATGGCTACACCTTC. This gives the protein CASGPTLGSSANYGYTF.

This clonotype has ten or more counts. At one end the junction does not follow the germline gene, possibly because of a read error. This chain joins TRBV6-1 and TRBJ2-2; D is possibly TRBD2 (6 bases). The germline V gene has CDR1 MNHNS and CDR2 SASEGT. CDR3 length equals 15 residues. DNA of the CDR3: TGTACCAGCAGTGAGAGGAGGGGAAGACCCGGGGAGCTGTTTTTT. Its protein is CTSSERRGRPGELFF.

CDR3 residues: CASGETGTVSTEAFF. Here the CDR3 DNA reads TGTGCCAGCGGCGAAACCGGGACGGTGAGCACTGAAGCTTTCTTT. J is TRBJ1-1 and V is TRBV6-1, with D maybe TRBD1 (5 bases). There are 15 residues in the CDR3. The V end lost 8 bases, the J end lost 4 bases, and 20 bases lay between the germline ends. Germline V gives CDR1 MNHNS, CDR2 SASEGT.

This clonotype occurred many times. The chain links TRBV3-1 to TRBJ2-7; D call uncertain. Trimming took off 1 base at V and 3 bases at J, with 4 bases between the two ends. Germline V CDR1 and CDR2: LGHDT, YNNKEL (reference sequence). The length of the CDR3 is 12 residues. The CDR3 nucleotides read TGTGCCAGCAGCCAAGTGAACTACGAGCAGTACTTC. Translated: CASSQVNYEQYF.

At least ten counts were recorded for this clonotype. V and J are TRBV11-1 and TRBJ1-6, with no clear D. Trimming left V 5 bases short and J 9 bases short, with 11 bases between. The germline CDR1 and CDR2 sequences are SGHAT and FQDESV (reference sequence). The length of the CDR3 is 13 residues. As DNA, the CDR3 is TGTGCCAGCAGCGACCGCCCCGGTTCACCCCTCCACTTT. Protein product: CASSDRPGSPLHF. Complete variable domain (other parts from reference TRBV11-1 and TRBJ1-6): EAEVAQSPRYKITEKSQAVAFWCDPISGHATLYWYRQILGQGPELLVQFQDESVVDDSQLPKDRFSAERLKGVDSTLKIQPAELGDSAMYLCASSDRPGSPLHFGNGTRLTVT.

This clonotype was detected a few times. V gene TRBV28 combines with J gene TRBJ2-7; a possible D gene is TRBD1 (6 bases). Germline V gives CDR1 MDHEN, CDR2 SYDVKM. V lost 6 bases and J 5 bases, leaving 17 bases between the germline ends. The CDR3 runs to 14 residues. CDR3 in DNA: TGTGCCAGCAGAGACGTACAGGGCTTAGACGAGCAGTACTTC. Its protein is CASRDVQGLDEQYF.

The chain carries TRBV12-3 or TRBV12-4 and TRBJ1-2, with no clear D. The length of the CDR3 is 14 residues. Trimming cost V 1 base and J 6 bases, with 12 bases left between them. The CDR3 sequence: CASSLVSGLNGYTF. CDR3 in DNA: TGTGCCAGCAGTTTAGTTTCTGGGCTTAATGGCTACACCTTC.

This chain links TRBV29-1 with TRBJ1-2; D gene ambiguous. Trimming took off 6 bases at V and 0 bases at J, with 14 bases between the two ends. The CDR3 totals 14 residues. Germline values: CDR1 SQVTM, CDR2 ANQGSEA. The CDR3 DNA reads TGCAGCGTAGAAATGCAGAGAACTAACTATGGCTACACCTTC. It is translated as CSVEMQRTNYGYTF.

The genes are TRBV20-1 and TRBJ1-1; 8 nucleotides line up with TRBD1. V trimming: 6 bases; J trimming: 6 bases; junction bases outside the gene matches: 9. Germline V gene sequence: CDR1 DFQATT, CDR2 SNEGSKA (reference sequence). The CDR3 loop spans 13 amino acids. The chain's CDR3 is CSAQDQTGAEAFF. The CDR3 DNA is TGCAGTGCCCAAGACCAGACAGGGGCTGAAGCTTTCTTT.

The gene calls are TRBV7-3 and TRBJ2-7; 13 positions agree with TRBD2. Per germline, CDR1 SGHTA and CDR2 FQGTGA. V shed 7 bases and J 2 bases; nucleotides not matched to a gene: 5. The CDR3 consists of 15 residues. CDR3: CASTPGTSGAYEQYF. DNA of the CDR3: TGTGCCAGCACCCCCGGGACTAGCGGGGCCTACGAGCAGTACTTC.

There are a few counts of this clonotype. V gene TRBV12-3 or TRBV12-4 combines with J gene TRBJ2-7; 7 nucleotides line up with TRBD1. The CDR3 has 16 residues. V lost 2 bases, J lost 5 bases, and 12 bases stayed unmatched. The CDR3 DNA sequence: TGTGCCAGCAGTTTAAGGAACAGGGGAGTAGAGGACGAGCAGTACTTC. Translation gives CASSLRNRGVEDEQYF.

J is TRBJ1-2 and V is TRBV20-1; D remains ambiguous. CDR1 DFQATT and CDR2 SNEGSKA come from the germline V gene (reference sequence). V lost 6 bases and J 8 bases, leaving 16 bases between the germline ends. This CDR3 comprises 12 residues. CDR3 protein: CSATASQAGYTF. CDR3 DNA sequence: TGCAGTGCCACGGCTTCCCAGGCGGGCTACACCTTC.

This clonotype ranks as medium-sized. The chain recombines TRBV12-3 or TRBV12-4 with TRBJ1-1; possibly TRBD1 for D (6 bases). The CDR3 has 14 amino acids. Trimming took off 4 bases at V and 6 bases at J, with 15 bases between the two ends. Written as DNA, the CDR3 is TGTGCCAGCAGTTCCTCCTCAGGGGCTCCTGAAGCTTTCTTT. This translates into CASSSSSGAPEAFF.

The chain combines TRBV15 with TRBJ2-5; 7 bases are shared with TRBD1. V was pared by 3 bases and J by 1 base, with 5 bases of the junction left unmatched. From germline, CDR1 is LNHNV and CDR2 YYDKDF (reference sequence). This CDR3 region has 15 residues. The CDR3: CATSSLRTGQETQYF. The CDR3 region has the DNA TGTGCCACCAGCAGCTTGAGGACAGGCCAAGAGACCCAGTACTTC.

The chain is built from TRBV7-2 and TRBJ2-7; 11 bases match TRBD2. The germline V gene encodes CDR1 SGHTA and CDR2 FQGNSA. Losses at the gene ends were 4 bases for V and 3 bases for J; bases not matched to a gene: 5. CDR3 length: 15 amino acids. In DNA form, the CDR3 reads TGTGCCAGCAGCTCCACTAGCGGGAGATACTACGAGCAGTACTTC. Translated: CASSSTSGRYYEQYF.

The chain uses TRBV28 and TRBJ2-5; D gene unclear. V lost 5 bases and J 1 base, leaving 14 bases between the germline ends. The CDR3 runs to 15 residues. CDR1 and CDR2 (germline): MDHEN, SYDVKM. DNA for the CDR3: TGTGCCAGCAGTGGTGCAGCTACGATCCAAGAGACCCAGTACTTC. The encoded protein is CASSGAATIQETQYF.

This clonotype was counted at least ten times. The chain recombines TRBV11-2 with TRBJ1-3; D is perhaps TRBD1 (5 bases). The V gene's germline CDR1 is SGHAT and CDR2 FQNNGV. V was cut by 4 bases and J by 0 bases, with 10 bases left in between. The CDR3 length is 15 residues. The CDR3 protein is CASSSNRLSGNTIYF. The CDR3 bases are TGTGCCAGCAGCTCTAACAGGCTCTCTGGAAACACCATATATTTT.

The chain employs TRBV9 and TRBJ1-2; 7 positions match TRBD1. Trimming cost V 4 bases and J 7 bases; bases outside gene matches: 10. Germline V CDR1 and CDR2: SGDLS, YYNGEE. This CDR3 spans 14 amino acids. CDR3 residues: CASSIEGTALGYTF. The CDR3 bases are TGTGCCAGCAGCATAGAGGGGACAGCTCTTGGCTACACCTTC. Full variable domain (rest looked up from reference TRBV9 and TRBJ1-2): DSGVTQTPKHLITATGQRVTLRCSPRSGDLSVYWYQQSLDQGLQFLIQYYNGEERAKGNILERFSAQQFPDLHSELNLSSLELGDSALYFCASSIEGTALGYTFGSGTRLTVV.

This clonotype was seen a single time. V usage is TRBV7-2 and J usage is TRBJ2-5, with a possible D match to TRBD1 (6 bases). Per germline, CDR1 SGHTA and CDR2 FQGNSA. Trimming removed 2 bases at V and 1 base at J, with 11 bases between. CDR3 length: 15 residues. CDR3 amino acids: CASSLNRALQETQYF. For the CDR3, the DNA is TGTGCCAGCAGCTTAAACAGGGCGCTCCAAGAGACCCAGTACTTC.

This clonotype was seen repeatedly, ten times or more. V is TRBV11-1 and J is TRBJ2-7, with a possible D match to TRBD1 (8 bases). V lost 6 bases and J 4 bases, leaving 16 bases between the germline ends. The V gene's germline CDR1 is SGHAT and CDR2 FQDESV (reference sequence). This CDR3 region has 14 residues. CDR3 nucleotides: TGTGCCAGCAGACCCGGACAGGGAGGGTACGAGCAGTACTTC. Translated: CASRPGQGGYEQYF.

This clonotype came up many times. The genes are TRBV28 and TRBJ1-1; tentative D call: TRBD1 (5 bases). This CDR3 comprises 16 residues. The ends were cut back, 3 bases at V and 0 bases at J, with 14 bases in the middle. Per germline, CDR1 MDHEN and CDR2 SYDVKM. CDR3 region: CASSFLDILMNTEAFF. Here the CDR3 DNA reads TGTGCCAGCAGTTTTTTGGACATCCTCATGAACACTGAAGCTTTCTTT.

The rearrangement links TRBV6-5 to TRBJ1-1, with 11 bases aligning to TRBD1. The CDR3 has 15 residues. Germline V CDR1 and CDR2: MNHEY, SVGAGI. V lost 5 bases to trimming and J lost 5 bases; unmatched junction nucleotides: 7. This chain's CDR3 is CASSNPGQGATEAFF. Written as DNA, the CDR3 is TGTGCCAGCAGTAACCCCGGACAGGGGGCGACTGAAGCTTTCTTT.

The table lists this clonotype with many counts. The chain links TRBV7-2 to TRBJ2-7, with a possible D match to TRBD2 (5 bases). The ends were cut back, 3 bases at V and 4 bases at J, with 16 bases in the middle. This CDR3 has 15 residues. CDR1 is SGHTA, CDR2 FQGNSA, per germline. CDR3 nucleotide sequence: TGTGCCAGCAGCTTGGCTAGCAGGAGTATTTACGAGCAGTACTTC. It encodes CASSLASRSIYEQYF.

This clonotype came up many times. This chain connects TRBV5-1 to TRBJ1-1; D not resolved. The germline gives CDR1 SGHRS, CDR2 YFSETQ. V dropped 1 base and J dropped 1 base, with 5 bases sitting between them. CDR3 length: 13 amino acids. The CDR3 spells CASSLLRNTEAFF. The CDR3 DNA sequence: TGCGCCAGCAGCTTGTTAAGGAACACTGAAGCTTTCTTT.

The chain couples TRBV7-3 to TRBJ1-1; D is possibly TRBD1 (6 bases). In germline, CDR1 is SGHTA, CDR2 FQGTGA. The V end was cut by 5 bases, the J end by 1 base, with 11 bases between. The CDR3 extends over 14 amino acids. This CDR3 is CASSQQGQNTEAFF. The CDR3 region has the DNA TGTGCCAGCAGCCAACAGGGACAGAACACTGAAGCTTTCTTT. The variable domain in full, completed from reference TRBV7-3 and TRBJ1-1, reads GAGVSQTPSNKVTEKGKYVELRCDPISGHTALYWYRQSLGQGPEFLIYFQGTGAADDSGLPNDRFFAVRPEGSVSTLKIQRTERGDSAVYLCASSQQGQNTEAFFGQGTRLTVV.

The chain combines TRBV2 with TRBJ2-7; D unclear. There are 13 residues in the CDR3. Per germline, CDR1 SNHLY and CDR2 FYNNEI. V was shortened by 7 bases and J by 3 bases, with 13 bases between the two germline ends. CDR3: CASTDTDLYEQYF. In DNA, the CDR3 is TGTGCCAGCACCGATACAGATCTCTACGAGCAGTACTTC.